This TCR beta chain is drawn from a study of a mutant IDH1 vaccine in newly diagnosed glioma. As for the study in general: Beginning 4-6 weeks after radiotherapy alone, or with temozolomide cycles, vaccination took place. Study-wide points: It seemed that pseudoprogression was not linked to changes in the top peripheral T cell clonotypes.

With respect to this clone: What it binds is unknown.

Time point noted: week 35, safety follow-up. The vaccine gave 300 ug of a 20-mer mutant IDH1 peptide subcutaneously per dose. This CDR3 contains 14 residues. Germline V CDR1 and CDR2: LGHNA, YNFKEQ. Trimming stripped 1 base from V and 2 bases from J, with 6 bases between. The repertoire was sequenced with immunoSEQ multiplex PCR; TCRdb's copy has only in-frame clones and lacks some. This repertoire shows just under 70,000 clones, around 82% found once; its top ten account for about 12%. The rearrangement uses TRBV4-2 and TRBJ1-3; D unclear. Sequencing used PBMCs, obtained from a glioma patient whose treatment included an IDH1 peptide vaccine. The receptor was derived from a man younger than 35 with glioma. The CDR3 is CASSQGSAGNTIYF. CDR3 bases: TGTGCCAGCAGCCAAGGGAGTGCTGGAAACACCATATATTTT.